These 19 T cell receptor beta chains came from one sample sequenced in a study of prognosis after radiotherapy for stage I lung cancer. Genomic DNA was subjected to two-round multiplex PCR for amplification of TCR beta CDR3. The authors ran first-round PCR with primers specific to each TRBV and TRBJ gene. TCRdb processed the multiplex PCR reads anew with MiXCR; each CDR3 protein has one entry. The table lists 45,000 to 60,000 distinct CDR3 sequences, 30% to 35% of them singletons, with just under 9.5% in the top ten. Sequencing was performed on PBMCs, taken before or after stereotactic body radiation therapy (not recorded which). These receptors all come from a donor of 50 years or more with non-small cell lung cancer.

With respect to this clonotype: A much larger clone differs by one base, so this may be a read error. The rearrangement uses TRBV6-1 and TRBJ2-5; 7 bases align to TRBD2. In germline, CDR1 is MNHNS, CDR2 SASEGT. V lost 3 bases and J lost 7; bases outside the gene matches: 20. The CDR3 consists of 18 residues. CDR3 sequence (DNA): TGTGCCAGCAGTGAGGACCCACAGACAATGAGGTGGGGGGGGACCCAGTACTTC. This gives the protein CASSEDPQTMRWGGTQYF.

Details on this clonotype: A much larger clone is a single base away; this may be a read error. This chain connects TRBV6-1 to TRBJ2-5, with D tentatively TRBD1 (7 bases). V lost 6 bases to trimming and J lost 4 bases, with 15 bases between them. In germline, CDR1 is MNHNS, CDR2 SASEGT. This CDR3 has 14 residues. This CDR3 reads CASSSGGMVETQYF. CDR3 DNA sequence: TGTGCCAGCAGCTCAGGGGGGATGGTAGAGACCCAGTACTTC.

There are many counts of this clonotype. The CDR3, as DNA: TGTGCCAGCAGGATACAGCAACTGGATCAGCCCCAGCATTTT. Translation: CASRIQQLDQPQHF. The chain uses TRBV28 and TRBJ1-5; D uncertain. Germline V CDR1 and CDR2: MDHEN, SYDVKM. This CDR3 is built from 14 residues. The germline V and J ends were trimmed by 6 bases and 5 bases, with 14 bases remaining between them.

This clonotype was seen at least ten times. The J gene is TRBJ2-1, the V gene TRBV20-1, with unresolved D. This CDR3 is built from 13 residues. V dropped 0 bases and J dropped 4 bases, with 7 bases sitting between them. CDR1 DFQATT and CDR2 SNEGSKA come from the germline V gene (reference sequence). The CDR3 is CSARDSGYNEQFF. The CDR3 nucleotides read TGCAGTGCTAGAGATTCCGGGTACAATGAGCAGTTCTTC.

The gene calls are TRBV11-2 and TRBJ2-1, with D uncertain. CDR1 and CDR2 (germline): SGHAT, FQNNGV. The CDR3 is 13 amino acids. V shed 1 base and J shed 9 bases, with 10 bases lying between them. The DNA for the CDR3 is TGTGCCAGCAGCTTAGGGGTATACTCTGAGCAGTTCTTC. Residues: CASSLGVYSEQFF. Filled out from reference TRBV11-2 and TRBJ2-1, the complete variable domain reads EAGVAQSPRYKIIEKRQSVAFWCNPISGHATLYWYQQILGQGPKLLIQFQNNGVVDDSQLPKDRFSAERLKGVDSTLKIQPAKLEDSAVYLCASSLGVYSEQFFGPGTRLTVL.

Comments on this clonotype: It differs at one base from a far larger clone, so likely a read error. The chain carries TRBV6-8 and TRBJ2-7, with a possible D match to TRBD2 (6 bases). The CDR3 spans 15 residues. Germline V gives CDR1 MNHGY, CDR2 SAAAGT. CDR3 sequence reads: CSSSPFSGGTHEQYF. The DNA of the CDR3 is TGTTCCAGCTCCCCTTTCAGCGGCGGGACCCACGAGCAGTACTTC.

Details on this clonotype: The germline gene is not matched at one end of the junction; a read error may be the cause. The J gene is TRBJ2-7, the V gene TRBV6-1; D ambiguous. The CDR3 sequence is 13 residues long. Looked up from germline, CDR1 is MNHNS and CDR2 is SASEGT. The CDR3 loop is CAISVEPYVEQYF. As DNA, the CDR3 is TGTGCCATCAGTGTAGAGCCCTACGTCGAGCAGTACTTC.

This clonotype has at least ten counts. The V call is TRBV24-1, the J call TRBJ2-5; D not resolved. The V end was cut by 5 bases, the J end by 4 bases, with 13 bases between. Germline V gene sequence: CDR1 KGHDR, CDR2 SFDVKD. This CDR3 has 14 residues. The CDR3 region is CATSGLGNRETQYF. In nucleotides, the CDR3 is TGTGCCACCAGTGGGCTAGGGAACCGAGAGACCCAGTACTTC.

This clonotype was observed many times. V and J are TRBV3-2 and TRBJ2-3; TRBD1, the table's D call, was not compared with the DNA. TRBV3-2 is an annotated pseudogene. CDR3 length: 13 residues. DNA of the CDR3: TGTGCCGTACGACAGGGGCGCATAGATACGCAGTATTTT. Protein sequence: CAVRQGRIDTQYF.

This clonotype was counted ten times or more. The rearrangement links TRBV20-1 to TRBJ1-5, with D tentatively TRBD1 (5 bases). Trimming removed 6 bases at V and 2 bases at J, with 17 bases between. The CDR3 runs to 15 residues. Germline V gene sequence: CDR1 DFQATT, CDR2 SNEGSKA (reference sequence). As DNA, the CDR3 is TGCAGTGCGCGGCTTGGGGGTTCAGGCAATCAGCCCCAGCATTTT. Protein sequence: CSARLGGSGNQPQHF.

The table lists this clonotype with many counts. This chain links TRBV7-6 with TRBJ1-1, with D unresolved. V lost 1 base and J 6 bases, leaving 9 bases between the germline ends. CDR3 length: 13 amino acids. Germline V gene data show CDR1 as SGHVS and CDR2 as FNYEAQ. CDR3 loop: CASSLEVGAEAFF. The CDR3 region has the DNA TGTGCCAGCAGCTTAGAGGTGGGAGCTGAAGCTTTCTTT.

In this sample, this clonotype turned up many times. This sequence joins TRBV6-1 and TRBJ2-7; D might be TRBD2 (5 bases). Germline CDR1 and CDR2: MNHNS and SASEGT. The CDR3 is 14 residues long. The ends were cut back, 6 bases at V and 3 bases at J, with 15 bases in the middle. DNA for the CDR3: TGTGCCAGCAGGGACTCTGGATCTGACTACGAGCAGTACTTC. It specifies CASRDSGSDYEQYF.

The chain is built from TRBV11-2 and TRBJ2-1, with D possibly matching TRBD2 (7 bases). CDR1 and CDR2 (germline): SGHAT, FQNNGV. V gave up 6 bases and J gave up 3 bases, with 15 bases separating them. CDR3 length: 15 residues. CDR3 in DNA: TGTGCCAGCAGACCCATGCGGGGGCGCTACAATGAGCAGTTCTTC. It encodes CASRPMRGRYNEQFF.

The V gene is TRBV12-3 or TRBV12-4, the J gene TRBJ2-7; 9 bases fit TRBD1. The V segment lost 4 bases and the J segment 4 bases; nucleotides outside the gene matches: 8. The CDR3 has 15 residues. CDR3 amino acids: CASSSRGTGRYEQYF. The CDR3 DNA is TGTGCCAGCAGTTCCAGAGGGACAGGGCGGTACGAGCAGTACTTC.

This clonotype showed up just once. A single base separates this from a much larger clone, so it may be a read error. The chain uses TRBV6-2 or TRBV6-3 and TRBJ2-3; 8 nucleotides match TRBD2. CDR1 is MNHEY, CDR2 SVGEGT, per germline. The CDR3 is made up of 17 amino acids. V trimming: 4 bases; J trimming: 5 bases; junction bases outside the gene matches: 14. CDR3 sequence: CASSSRTSWSVRDTQYF. The CDR3, as DNA: TGTGCCAGCAGTTCGCGGACTAGCTGGAGTGTCCGAGATACGCAGTATTTT.

This clonotype was detected ten times or more. The chain carries TRBV28 and TRBJ1-2, with D possibly TRBD1 on 5 matching bases. V lost 7 bases and J 5 bases, leaving 20 bases between the germline ends. The CDR3 has 15 residues. The V gene's germline CDR1 is MDHEN and CDR2 SYDVKM. For the CDR3, the DNA is TGTGCCAGCACACCCGGGACTTTAGTTGGGTATGGCTACACCTTC. Residues: CASTPGTLVGYGYTF.

This clonotype was observed a few times. A much more abundant neighbour one base away suggests this may be a read error. This chain links TRBV12-3 or TRBV12-4 with TRBJ1-5; 7 positions match TRBD1. This CDR3 contains 18 residues. Unmatched junction bases numbered 14, after V lost 4 bases and J lost 2 bases. CDR3 nucleotide sequence: TGTGCCAGCAGTTCTAGGGGGTGTCTCGGACAGGGCAATCAGCCCCAGCATTTT. Its translation: CASSSRGCLGQGNQPQHF.

CDR3 sequence: CASGTLPLTDTQYF. The DNA for the CDR3 is TGTGCCAGCGGGACTTTACCACTCACAGATACGCAGTATTTT. This chain connects TRBV27 to TRBJ2-3; D may be TRBD2 (6 bases). The CDR3 totals 14 residues. Trimming shortened V by 8 bases and J by 2 bases, and 14 bases separated the two germline ends. Germline CDR1 MNHEY, CDR2 SMNVEV (reference sequence).

This clonotype occurred many times. The genes are TRBV24-1 and TRBJ2-5; D not certain. V was clipped by 4 bases and J by 5 bases, with 13 bases between them. The CDR3 length is 14 residues. Germline V CDR1 and CDR2: KGHDR, SFDVKD. The CDR3 sequence: CATSDGGLGETQYF. The CDR3 DNA sequence: TGTGCCACCAGTGACGGTGGTTTGGGGGAGACCCAGTACTTC.